This is a list of T cell receptor beta chains from one sample in a study of shared clonotypes between healthy human individuals. Assay used: immunoSEQ multiplex PCR; TCRdb lists only in-frame clones, some missing. The profile shows approximately 100,000 clones, around 68% of them singletons. Sequencing was carried out using memory CD8+ T cells sorted from blood. These receptors all stem from a woman younger than 45 in good health. The CDR3 runs from the conserved cysteine through the conserved F or W. Fields, in order: D gene, CDR3 length, clone size, V gene, J gene, CDR3 DNA, CDR3 protein. A D gene is named only where the DNA matches it firmly. Expanded clones are given a class, and other clones once, few, many or no size at all.

>.|15|few|TRBV19|TRBJ2-2
TGTGCCAGTAGTATCCGGGGGCGATATACCGGGGAGCTGTTTTTT
CASSIRGRYTGELFF
>.|17|.|TRBV25-1|TRBJ2-7
TGTGCCAGCAGTCTACAAACGACGGGGCCTAAATTTCTCAAGCAGTACTTC
CASSLQTTGPKFLKQYF
>.|13|.|TRBV28|TRBJ2-7
TGTGCCAGCAGTTTTGGGGGAACCTACGAGCAGTACTTC
CASSFGGTYEQYF
>TRBD2|14|.|TRBV6-1|TRBJ2-1
TGTGCCAGCAGTGTTAGCGGGAGTATAGATGAGCAGTTCTTC
CASSVSGSIDEQFF
>.|13|.|TRBV11-2|TRBJ2-7
TGTGCCAGCAGTCTAGGGAATAACTACGAGCAGTACTTC
CASSLGNNYEQYF
>TRBD1|15|.|TRBV27|TRBJ2-7
TGTGCCAGCAGTTTATGGACCAGGGGGACCTACGAGCAGTACTTC
CASSLWTRGTYEQYF
>TRBD1|13|.|TRBV5-1|TRBJ2-1
TGCGCCAGCAGCGCAAGACAGGGTAGCGAGCAGTTCTTC
CASSARQGSEQFF
>.|13|.|TRBV5-4|TRBJ2-7
TGTGCCAGCAGCCCTGCGGCGGGAAACGAGCAGTACTTC
CASSPAAGNEQYF
>.|11|.|TRBV4-1|TRBJ2-1
TGCGCCAGCAGCCAGGAAAATGAGCAGTTCTTC
CASSQENEQFF
>.|15|.|TRBV28|TRBJ1-5
TGTGCCAGCACCTTAGCGGGGCATAGCAATCAGCCCCAGCATTTT
CASTLAGHSNQPQHF
>.|16|few|TRBV4-1|TRBJ1-1
TGCGCCAGCAGCCACGGGCCCTTGGGGGGGAACACTGAAGCTTTCTTT
CASSHGPLGGNTEAFF
>TRBD1|15|few|TRBV5-1|TRBJ2-1
TGCGCCAGCAGCTACGGACCGGGACAGGGGGGTGAGCAGTTCTTC
CASSYGPGQGGEQFF
>.|13|.|TRBV4-1|TRBJ2-3
TGCGCCAGCAGCCATATAAAAACAGATACGCAGTATTTT
CASSHIKTDTQYF
>TRBD1|15|.|TRBV5-6|TRBJ2-7
TGTGCCAGCAGGTGGGGACAGGGTCCTATCTACGAGCAGTACTTC
CASRWGQGPIYEQYF
>TRBD2|18|.|TRBV28|TRBJ2-7
TGTGCCAGCAGTACCGGGACTAGCGGGAGGGCCGGGTCCTACGAGCAGTACTTC
CASSTGTSGRAGSYEQYF